What follows is one TCR beta chain and its context. The target antigen is unknown. This sample stems from a study of blood T cells in healthy people across ages. Whole-study findings and limits: Getting older went along with TCR beta diversity per million T cells dropping roughly linearly.

A J-beta primer mix and a sample-barcoded 5' primer were used in a second PCR of roughly 6 to 11 cycles. TCRdb recomputed calls from the 5' RACE reads with MiXCR, one row per CDR3 protein. Among over 1,200,000 distinct CDR3 sequences listed, almost 60% were seen once. Germline V CDR1 and CDR2: SGDLS, YYNGEE. J lost 4 bases, V lost 0 bases, and 5 bases had no gene match. The CDR3 is 15 residues long. The TCR comes from a man younger than 30 in good health. V and J are TRBV9 and TRBJ1-2; TRBD1 matches at 8 bases. Source material: blood. CDR3 region: CASSVGQGHPYGYTF. The CDR3 DNA reads TGTGCCAGCAGCGTAGGACAGGGGCATCCCTATGGCTACACCTTC.